Each of the 23 T cell receptor beta chains below was sequenced from the same sample in a study of blood T cell repertoires in COVID-19. TCRdb keeps only in-frame clones here, not all; method: immunoSEQ multiplex PCR. The data contain 300,000 to 400,000 clones, around 89% of them singletons. Specimen: PBMCs or T cells enriched from blood (not recorded which). Receptor source: a woman between 25 and 40 years old with acute COVID-19.

This rearrangement joins TRBV15 to TRBJ2-7; 8 bases agree with TRBD1. Germline V gene sequence: CDR1 LNHNV, CDR2 YYDKDF (reference sequence). With 6 bases clipped from V and 5 bases from J, the junction kept 12 bases outside the gene matches. The length of the CDR3 is 15 residues. The CDR3 bases are TGTGCCACCAGGAAGACAGGGGATGGGGCCCACGAGCAGTACTTC. Its translation: CATRKTGDGAHEQYF. The entire variable domain, with the rest obtained from reference TRBV15 and TRBJ2-7, is as follows: DAMVIQNPRYQVTQFGKPVTLSCSQTLNHNVMYWYQQKSSQAPKLLFHYYDKDFNNEADTPDNFQSRRPNTSFCFLDIRSPGLGDTAMYLCATRKTGDGAHEQYFGPGTRLTVT.

The chain joins TRBV4-3 to TRBJ2-7; 11 bases are shared with TRBD2. The CDR3 contains 15 residues. The V segment lost 1 base and the J segment 3 bases; nucleotides outside the gene matches: 2. Germline values: CDR1 LGHNA, CDR2 YSLEER. DNA for the CDR3: TGCGCCAGCAGCCAAGGACTAGCGGGGTTCTACGAGCAGTACTTC. It yields the protein CASSQGLAGFYEQYF.

This clone is a singleton in its sample. This sequence joins TRBV7-2 and TRBJ2-7; the D is unclear. The germline V and J ends were trimmed by 5 bases and 7 bases, with 9 bases remaining between them. Germline loops: CDR1 SGHTA, CDR2 FQGNSA. There are 11 residues in the CDR3. The CDR3 nucleotides read TGTGCCAGCAGCAACTTAATTGAGCAGTACTTC. It encodes CASSNLIEQYF.

The J gene is TRBJ2-5, the V gene TRBV10-3; D might be TRBD1 (5 bases). Germline values: CDR1 ENHRY, CDR2 SYGVKD. The CDR3 contains 12 residues. The V end lost 6 bases, the J end lost 1 base, and 6 bases lay between the germline ends. The CDR3 region is CAIRDTQETQYF. The CDR3 region has the DNA TGTGCCATCAGGGACACCCAAGAGACCCAGTACTTC.

The rearrangement joins TRBV11-3 to TRBJ2-3; TRBD1 is a possible D gene (6 bases). Germline V gives CDR1 SGHNT, CDR2 YENEEA. This CDR3 is 16 amino acids long. V lost 5 bases and J lost 1, with 16 bases in between. The CDR3 loop reads CASSNRPGVGTDTQYF. CDR3 DNA sequence: TGTGCCAGCAGCAACCGCCCAGGGGTTGGCACAGATACGCAGTATTTT.

The chain recombines TRBV6-4 with TRBJ1-1; D is possibly TRBD1 (5 bases). The CDR3 sequence is 14 residues long. V lost 3 bases and J 8 bases, leaving 16 bases between the germline ends. The germline V gene encodes CDR1 MRHNA and CDR2 SNTAGT. The CDR3 DNA is TGTGCCAGCAGTGATGGGGAGGGGAGCGGAGAAGCTTTCTTT. Protein: CASSDGEGSGEAFF.

This clone was detected a few times. The chain uses TRBV5-1 and TRBJ1-3; D gene ambiguous. The CDR3 consists of 14 residues. With 0 bases removed from V and 0 bases from J, the gap between germline ends came to 4 bases. The germline V gene has CDR1 SGHRS and CDR2 YFSETQ. CDR3 bases: TGCGCCAGCAGCTTGGAACTCTCTGGAAACACCATATATTTT. Protein: CASSLELSGNTIYF.

V usage is TRBV24-1 and J usage is TRBJ1-1, with D perhaps TRBD1 (5 bases). Germline V CDR1 and CDR2: KGHDR, SFDVKD. There are 13 residues in the CDR3. V dropped 4 bases and J dropped 10 bases, with 15 bases sitting between them. CDR3 bases: TGTGCCACCAGTGAAGGGACTTCCCCCCGAGCTTTCTTT. It encodes CATSEGTSPRAFF.

V and J are TRBV2 and TRBJ1-6, with 9 bases matching TRBD1. V shed 7 bases, J shed 6 bases, and the junction held 10 bases outside the gene matches. The CDR3 contains 16 residues. Germline lookup yields CDR1 SNHLY and CDR2 FYNNEI. The CDR3 is CASTLPGQGFNSPLHF. DNA for the CDR3: TGTGCCAGCACCTTGCCGGGACAGGGTTTTAATTCACCCCTCCACTTT.

This chain joins TRBV6-1 and TRBJ2-7; the D is unclear. Germline CDR1 and CDR2: MNHNS and SASEGT. Between the trimmed V and J ends, which lost 1 base and 3 bases, there was a span of 7 bases. The CDR3 is 13 residues long. CDR3: CASSEGRFYEQYF. As DNA, the CDR3 is TGTGCCAGCAGTGAAGGCAGGTTCTACGAGCAGTACTTC.

The gene calls are TRBV27 and TRBJ2-5, with D tentatively TRBD2 (7 bases). The germline CDR1 and CDR2 sequences are MNHEY and SMNVEV (reference sequence). This CDR3 is 15 amino acids long. Trimming removed 1 base from V and 4 bases from J, with 13 bases in between. CDR3 sequence (DNA): TGTGCCAGCAGTTTATGGCGGGGGCCAGCAGAGACCCAGTACTTC. Protein: CASSLWRGPAETQYF.

This clone was seen a handful of times. The CDR3: CASSQDPHRESAYNEQFF. CDR3 nucleotide sequence: TGCGCCAGCAGCCAAGACCCTCACAGGGAGTCGGCCTACAATGAGCAGTTCTTC. This chain uses TRBV4-3 with TRBJ2-1; TRBD1 is a possible D gene (6 bases). V shed 0 bases and J shed 2 bases, with 17 bases lying between them. Per germline, CDR1 LGHNA and CDR2 YSLEER. The CDR3 has 18 amino acids.

The J gene is TRBJ2-2, the V gene TRBV18, with a weak D call TRBD2 (6 bases). V lost 2 bases and J lost 1, with 11 bases in between. Germline CDR1 is KGHSH and CDR2 is LQKENI. CDR3 length: 16 amino acids. The CDR3 DNA reads as TGTGCCAGCTCACCAGTTGCGGGGAGGAACACCGGGGAGCTGTTTTTT. Translated, it gives CASSPVAGRNTGELFF.

This clone has only one observation. V and J are TRBV7-8 and TRBJ2-7; D not certain. The CDR3 loop spans 15 amino acids. Between the trimmed V and J ends, which lost 3 bases and 6 bases, there was a span of 18 bases. CDR1 SGHVS and CDR2 FQNEAQ come from the germline V gene. In nucleotides, the CDR3 is TGTGCCAGCAGCTTTAGATATCCCCAACAGCTCGAGCAGTACTTC. Translated: CASSFRYPQQLEQYF.

Notes on this clone: The sample carries other DNA sequences with the same CDR3. For the CDR3, the DNA is TGCGCCAGCAGCTTGAGGCCAGGGGTCAACACTGAAGCTTTCTTT. Its protein is CASSLRPGVNTEAFF. The V and J genes are TRBV5-1 and TRBJ1-1; a possible D gene is TRBD1 (6 bases). The V gene lost 1 base and the J gene lost 2 bases, with 12 bases spanning the gap. The CDR3 consists of 15 residues. Germline V CDR1 and CDR2: SGHRS, YFSETQ.

The rearrangement links TRBV18 to TRBJ2-5; D ambiguous. V was pared by 2 bases and J by 5 bases, with 9 bases between. From germline, CDR1 is KGHSH and CDR2 LQKENI. CDR3 length: 13 residues. This chain's CDR3 is CASSPEVRETQYF. Written as DNA, the CDR3 is TGTGCCAGCTCACCAGAAGTCCGGGAGACCCAGTACTTC.

The chain combines TRBV7-8 with TRBJ2-1; TRBD1 is a possible D gene (7 bases). Germline V CDR1 and CDR2: SGHVS, FQNEAQ. The CDR3 is 14 amino acids. V shed 6 bases and J shed 3 bases, with 12 bases lying between them. CDR3 loop: CASSPGGIYNEQFF. DNA of the CDR3: TGTGCCAGCAGTCCAGGGGGGATCTACAATGAGCAGTTCTTC.

This chain links TRBV5-1 with TRBJ2-7; D not certain. V lost 0 bases, J lost 3 bases, and 16 bases lay in between. Germline values: CDR1 SGHRS, CDR2 YFSETQ. The CDR3 spans 16 residues. CDR3 in DNA: TGCGCCAGCAGCTTGGGGGCCGTAAGTCCTTACTACGAGCAGTACTTC. This codes for CASSLGAVSPYYEQYF. Together with reference TRBV5-1 and TRBJ2-7, the CDR3 gives the full variable domain: KAGVTQTPRYLIKTRGQQVTLSCSPISGHRSVSWYQQTPGQGLQFLFEYFSETQRNKGNFPGRFSGRQFSNSRSEMNVSTLELGDSALYLCASSLGAVSPYYEQYFGPGTRLTVT.

The chain employs TRBV7-2 and TRBJ1-1; the match to TRBD1 covers 7 bases. J gave up 0 bases and V 4 bases, and 8 bases lay outside the gene matches. The CDR3 is 16 amino acids. CDR1 SGHTA and CDR2 FQGNSA come from the germline V gene. This CDR3 is CASSSTATGMNTEAFF. The CDR3 bases are TGTGCCAGCAGCTCAACTGCGACAGGGATGAACACTGAAGCTTTCTTT.

The chain is built from TRBV9 and TRBJ1-5; a weak D match, TRBD1 (6 bases). CDR3 length: 13 residues. Germline-derived CDR1 and CDR2 are SGDLS and YYNGEE. The V end lost 3 bases, the J end lost 2 bases, and 6 bases lay between the germline ends. CDR3: CASSGQGNQPQHF. The CDR3 nucleotides read TGTGCCAGCAGCGGACAGGGCAATCAGCCCCAGCATTTT.

This clone was seen more than once but under ten times. The chain couples TRBV4-1 to TRBJ2-1; D gene uncertain. In germline, CDR1 is MGHRA, CDR2 YSYEKL. CDR3 size: 16 residues. Trimming took off 4 bases at V and 0 bases at J, with 13 bases between the two ends. CDR3 loop: CASSPSRVSSYNEQFF. DNA of the CDR3: TGCGCCAGCAGCCCCAGTCGGGTAAGCTCCTACAATGAGCAGTTCTTC.

The chain carries TRBV5-1 and TRBJ2-7, with 9 bases lining up with TRBD2. The V gene's germline CDR1 is SGHRS and CDR2 YFSETQ. With 4 bases clipped from V and 0 bases from J, the junction kept 5 bases outside the gene matches. The CDR3 loop spans 15 amino acids. The CDR3 sequence: CASSIGLALSYEQYF. DNA of the CDR3: TGCGCCAGCAGCATCGGACTAGCGCTCTCCTACGAGCAGTACTTC. Complete variable domain (other parts from reference TRBV5-1 and TRBJ2-7): KAGVTQTPRYLIKTRGQQVTLSCSPISGHRSVSWYQQTPGQGLQFLFEYFSETQRNKGNFPGRFSGRQFSNSRSEMNVSTLELGDSALYLCASSIGLALSYEQYFGPGTRLTVT.

Details on this clone: Other DNA sequences in this specimen translate into the identical CDR3. CDR3 DNA sequence: TGTGCCAGCAGCCCAGGGGTTAGCTCCTACAATGAGCAGTTCTTC. It specifies CASSPGVSSYNEQFF. V and J are TRBV7-3 and TRBJ2-1; weak D call: TRBD1 (6 bases). CDR1 and CDR2 (germline): SGHTA, FQGTGA. Trimming removed 5 bases from V and 0 bases from J, with 11 bases in between. The CDR3 loop spans 15 amino acids.